The table lists the clone carrying this T cell receptor (beta chain) with many counts. Its antigen is still unknown. This library used 300 to 450 ng RNA and molecular barcoded adaptors spanning alpha/delta and beta/gamma chains. A single record per CDR3 protein comes from TCRdb applying MiXCR to the reads. The sample lists fewer than 50,000 distinct CDR3 sequences; roughly 13% were seen once. The sample is drawn from a study of read filtering for tumor transcriptome and immune sequencing. Study in general: The cohort had some 16 men and approximately 14 women aged about 45 to 80, mean around 63 years. R-ISS stage counts were roughly 8 for I, about 15 for II, about seven for III.

Study findings and constraints: Compared with RNA-seq, IR-seq gave much higher clonotype depth and reliability.

After removal of 0 bases from V and 12 bases from J, the junction contained 6 bases not matched to a gene. The CDR3 totals 13 residues. Germline CDR1 is LGHNA and CDR2 is YSLEER. Sequencing was carried out using a population of CD138-negative cells sorted from bone marrow. The chain is built from TRBV4-3 and TRBJ2-5; 8 bases agree with TRBD2. This clonotype was obtained from a donor over 35 with multiple myeloma. CDR3 amino acids: CASSQDPGLEEYF. The CDR3 DNA follows: TGCGCCAGCAGCCAAGACCCGGGACTAGAGGAGTACTTC.